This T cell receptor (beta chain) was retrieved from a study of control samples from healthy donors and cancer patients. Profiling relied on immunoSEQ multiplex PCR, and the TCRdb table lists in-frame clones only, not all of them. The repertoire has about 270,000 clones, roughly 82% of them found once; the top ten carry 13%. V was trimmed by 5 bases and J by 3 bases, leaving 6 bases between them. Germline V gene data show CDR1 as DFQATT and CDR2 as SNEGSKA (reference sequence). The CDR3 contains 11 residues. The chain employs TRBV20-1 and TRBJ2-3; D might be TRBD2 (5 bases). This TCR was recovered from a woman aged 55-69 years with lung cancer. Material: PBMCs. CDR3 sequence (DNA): TGCAGTGCTTTAGCGACAGATACGCAGTATTTT. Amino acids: CSALATDTQYF.